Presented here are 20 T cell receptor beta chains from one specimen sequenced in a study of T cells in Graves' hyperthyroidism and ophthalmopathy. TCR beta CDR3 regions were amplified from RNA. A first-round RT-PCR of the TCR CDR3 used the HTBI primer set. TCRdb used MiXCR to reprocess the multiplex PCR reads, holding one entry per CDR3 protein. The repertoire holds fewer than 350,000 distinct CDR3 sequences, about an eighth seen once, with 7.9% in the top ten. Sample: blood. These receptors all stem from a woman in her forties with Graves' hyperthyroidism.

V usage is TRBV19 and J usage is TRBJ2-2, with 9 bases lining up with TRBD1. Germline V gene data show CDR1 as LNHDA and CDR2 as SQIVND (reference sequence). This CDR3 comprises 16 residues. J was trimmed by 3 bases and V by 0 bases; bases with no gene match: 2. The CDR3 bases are TGTGCCAGTAGTATAGAGGGACAGGGATACACCGGGGAGCTGTTTTTT. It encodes CASSIEGQGYTGELFF.

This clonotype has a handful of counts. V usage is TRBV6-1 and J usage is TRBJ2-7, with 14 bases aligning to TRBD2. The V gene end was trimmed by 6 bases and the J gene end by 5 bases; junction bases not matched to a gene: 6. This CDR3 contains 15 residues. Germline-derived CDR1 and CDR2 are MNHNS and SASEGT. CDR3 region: CASSQTSGRAHEQYF. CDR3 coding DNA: TGTGCCAGCAGCCAGACTAGCGGGAGGGCCCACGAGCAGTACTTC.

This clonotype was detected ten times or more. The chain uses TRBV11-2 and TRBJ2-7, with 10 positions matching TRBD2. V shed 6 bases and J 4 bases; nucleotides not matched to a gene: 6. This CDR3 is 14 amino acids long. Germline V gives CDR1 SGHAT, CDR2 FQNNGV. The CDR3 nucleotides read TGTGCCAGCAGTCCCCGGACTAGCGGTTACGAGCAGTACTTC. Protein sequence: CASSPRTSGYEQYF.

CDR3 bases: TGTGCCATCAGTCCGACTAGCGGGGACACAGATACGCAGTATTTT. It is translated as CAISPTSGDTDTQYF. J is TRBJ2-3 and V is TRBV10-3, with 11 bases that match TRBD2. Germline V gene data show CDR1 as ENHRY and CDR2 as SYGVKD. The CDR3 consists of 15 residues. The J segment lost 2 bases and the V segment lost 5 bases, leaving 3 bases of the junction unmatched.

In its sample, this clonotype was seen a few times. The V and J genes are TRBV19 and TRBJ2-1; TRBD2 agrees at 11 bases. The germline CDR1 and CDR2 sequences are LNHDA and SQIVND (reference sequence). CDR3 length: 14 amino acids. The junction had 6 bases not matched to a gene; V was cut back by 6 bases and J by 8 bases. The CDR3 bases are TGTGCCAGTAGCCTTAGCGGGAGGGTCGATGAGCAGTTCTTC. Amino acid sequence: CASSLSGRVDEQFF.

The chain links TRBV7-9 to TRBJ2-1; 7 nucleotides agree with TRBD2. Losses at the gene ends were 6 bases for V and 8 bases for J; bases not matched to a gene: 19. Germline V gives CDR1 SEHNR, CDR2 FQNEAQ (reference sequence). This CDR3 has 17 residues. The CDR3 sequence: CASRGSTSVNIGDEQFF. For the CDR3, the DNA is TGTGCCAGCAGAGGAAGCACTAGCGTTAATATCGGGGATGAGCAGTTCTTC.

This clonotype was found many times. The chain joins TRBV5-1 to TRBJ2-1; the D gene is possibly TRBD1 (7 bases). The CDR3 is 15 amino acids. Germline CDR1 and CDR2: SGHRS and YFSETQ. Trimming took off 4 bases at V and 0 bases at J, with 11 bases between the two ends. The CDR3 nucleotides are TGCGCCAGCAGCGCGGGACAGAGCTCCTACAATGAGCAGTTCTTC. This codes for CASSAGQSSYNEQFF. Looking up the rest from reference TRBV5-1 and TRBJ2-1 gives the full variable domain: KAGVTQTPRYLIKTRGQQVTLSCSPISGHRSVSWYQQTPGQGLQFLFEYFSETQRNKGNFPGRFSGRQFSNSRSEMNVSTLELGDSALYLCASSAGQSSYNEQFFGPGTRLTVL.

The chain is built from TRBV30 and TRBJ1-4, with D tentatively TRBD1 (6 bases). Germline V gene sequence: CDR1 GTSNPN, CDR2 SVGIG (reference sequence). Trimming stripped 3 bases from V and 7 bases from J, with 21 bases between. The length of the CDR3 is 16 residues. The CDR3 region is CAWSPQRGARGEKLFF. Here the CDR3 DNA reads TGTGCCTGGAGCCCCCAGCGGGGGGCTAGGGGTGAAAAACTGTTTTTT.

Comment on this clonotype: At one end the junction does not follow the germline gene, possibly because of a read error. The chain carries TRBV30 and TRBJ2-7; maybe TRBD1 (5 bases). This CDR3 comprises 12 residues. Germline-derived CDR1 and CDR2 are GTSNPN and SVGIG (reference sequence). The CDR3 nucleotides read TGTGCCTGGAGTTCCCGACAGTACGAGCAGCACTTC. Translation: CAWSSRQYEQHF.

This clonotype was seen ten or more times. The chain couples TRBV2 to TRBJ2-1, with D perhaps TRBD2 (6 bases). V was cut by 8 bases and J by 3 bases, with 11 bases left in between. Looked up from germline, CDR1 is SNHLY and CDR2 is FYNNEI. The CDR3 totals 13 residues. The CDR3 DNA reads TGTGCCAGCGGGGGGATCGACTACAATGAGCAGTTCTTC. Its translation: CASGGIDYNEQFF.

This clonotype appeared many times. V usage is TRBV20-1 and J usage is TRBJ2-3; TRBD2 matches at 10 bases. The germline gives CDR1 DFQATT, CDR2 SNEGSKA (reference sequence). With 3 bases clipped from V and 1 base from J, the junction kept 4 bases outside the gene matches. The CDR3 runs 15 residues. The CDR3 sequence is CSASGLAGGTDTQYF. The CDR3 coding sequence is TGCAGTGCTAGCGGTCTAGCGGGAGGCACAGATACGCAGTATTTT.

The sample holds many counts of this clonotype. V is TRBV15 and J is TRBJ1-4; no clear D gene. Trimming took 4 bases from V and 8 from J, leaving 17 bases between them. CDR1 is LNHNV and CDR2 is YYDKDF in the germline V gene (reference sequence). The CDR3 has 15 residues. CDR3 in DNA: TGTGCCACCAGCACCTGGACGGAGGCGAAGGAAAAACTGTTTTTT. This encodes CATSTWTEAKEKLFF.

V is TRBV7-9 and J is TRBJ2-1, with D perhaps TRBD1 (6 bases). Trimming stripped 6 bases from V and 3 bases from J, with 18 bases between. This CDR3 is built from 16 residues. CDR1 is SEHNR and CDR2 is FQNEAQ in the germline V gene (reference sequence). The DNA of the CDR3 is TGTGCCAGCAGACCTAACAAAGGGGGTGTCTACAATGAGCAGTTCTTC. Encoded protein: CASRPNKGGVYNEQFF.

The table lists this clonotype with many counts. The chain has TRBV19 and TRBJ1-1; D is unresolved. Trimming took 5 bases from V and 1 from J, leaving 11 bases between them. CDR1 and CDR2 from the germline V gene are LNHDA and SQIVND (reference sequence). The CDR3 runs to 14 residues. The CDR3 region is CASSFPTGNTEAFF. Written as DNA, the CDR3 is TGTGCCAGTAGTTTCCCGACTGGGAACACTGAAGCTTTCTTT.

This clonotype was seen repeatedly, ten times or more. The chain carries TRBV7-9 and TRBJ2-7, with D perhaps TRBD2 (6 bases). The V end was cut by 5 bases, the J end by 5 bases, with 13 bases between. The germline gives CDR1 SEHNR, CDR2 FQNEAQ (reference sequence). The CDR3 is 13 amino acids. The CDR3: CASSATSSHEQYF. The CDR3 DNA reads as TGTGCCAGCAGCGCGACTAGTTCCCACGAGCAGTACTTC.

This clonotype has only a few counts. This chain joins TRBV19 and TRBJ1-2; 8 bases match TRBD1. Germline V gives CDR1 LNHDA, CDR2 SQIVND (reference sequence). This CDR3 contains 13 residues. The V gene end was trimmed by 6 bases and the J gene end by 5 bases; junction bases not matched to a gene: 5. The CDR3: CASRWTGSYGYTF. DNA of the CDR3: TGTGCCAGTAGGTGGACAGGGTCGTATGGCTACACCTTC. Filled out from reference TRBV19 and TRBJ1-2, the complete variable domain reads DGGITQSPKYLFRKEGQNVTLSCEQNLNHDAMYWYRQDPGQGLRLIYYSQIVNDFQKGDIAEGYSVSREKKESFPLTVTSAQKNPTAFYLCASRWTGSYGYTFGSGTRLTVV.

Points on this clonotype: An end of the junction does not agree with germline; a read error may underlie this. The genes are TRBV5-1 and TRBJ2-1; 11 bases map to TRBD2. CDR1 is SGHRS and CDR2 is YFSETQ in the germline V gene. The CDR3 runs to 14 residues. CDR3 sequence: CASSLTSGSHEQLF. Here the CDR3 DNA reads TGCGCCAGCAGCCTCACTAGCGGGAGTCATGAGCAGCTCTTC.

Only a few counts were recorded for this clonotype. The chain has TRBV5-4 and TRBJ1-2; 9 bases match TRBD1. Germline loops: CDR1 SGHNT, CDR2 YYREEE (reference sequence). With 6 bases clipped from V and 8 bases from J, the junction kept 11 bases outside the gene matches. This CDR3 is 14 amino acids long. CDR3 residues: CASTTWDREWGYTF. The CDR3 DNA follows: TGTGCCAGCACCACCTGGGACAGGGAGTGGGGCTACACCTTC.

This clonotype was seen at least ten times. CDR3 residues: CASTEGQQETQYF. The CDR3 DNA reads as TGTGCCAGCACCGAAGGACAGCAAGAGACCCAGTACTTC. V usage is TRBV6-1 and J usage is TRBJ2-5, with D perhaps matching TRBD1 (6 bases). Germline V gives CDR1 MNHNS, CDR2 SASEGT. This CDR3 contains 13 residues. Deletions cut 7 bases from V and 2 bases from J, with 11 bases between.

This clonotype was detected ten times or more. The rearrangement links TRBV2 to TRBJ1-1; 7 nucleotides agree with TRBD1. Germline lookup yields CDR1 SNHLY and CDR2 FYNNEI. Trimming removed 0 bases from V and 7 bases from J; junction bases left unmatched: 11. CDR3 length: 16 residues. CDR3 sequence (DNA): TGTGCCAGCAGTGAAGCGCTGGTCACAGGGGCCGGTGAAGCTTTCTTT. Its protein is CASSEALVTGAGEAFF.